The following is a T cell receptor (beta chain) sequence with its context. Its matching antigen is unknown. Peptide-pool stimulation followed by sequencing identified expanded antigen-specific CD4+ clonotypes in the ViraFEST assay. Subsequent to less than twelve days of culture, CD4+ T cells were isolated. From March to December 2020, the person had a SARS-CoV-2 infection that was confirmed by PCR. The sample comes from a study of vaccination effects on CD4 cells after COVID-19. The wider study: Samples came from a couple of convalescent patients 16 days and one week before vaccination.

In germline, CDR1 is SEHNR, CDR2 FQNEAQ (reference sequence). CDR3 length: 15 residues. V was cut by 5 bases and J by 4 bases, with 15 bases left in between. Produced via immunoSEQ multiplex PCR; TCRdb's table is partial and in-frame only. The sample yields about 45,000 clones, around 80% seen once. This sequence was found in a human donor who had a prior SARS-CoV-2 infection. This rearrangement joins TRBV7-9 to TRBJ1-5; tentatively, D is TRBD1 (6 bases). The sequencing here drew on CD4+ T cells from PBMCs cultured with a peptide pool, taken before COVID-19 vaccination. The CDR3 region has the DNA TGTGCCAGCAGCCCCGGGGCAGGGGTTAATCAGCCCCAGCATTTT. Its translation is CASSPGAGVNQPQHF.